The 18 T cell receptor beta chains in this list originate from one sample, sequenced in a study of T cells expressing NK-cell markers. Each CDR3 protein gets one entry in TCRdb, which reprocessed the 5' RACE reads and gives no DNA. Its table records 350,000 to 450,000 distinct CDR3 sequences. Sequenced input: blood T cells: a sorted CD56 or NKG2C T cell subset, CD4+ or CD8+ T cells, or bulk PBMC T cells (not recorded which). These receptors all stem from a man aged 18-70 years in good health.

V is TRBV5-6 and J is TRBJ1-1; absent DNA, TCRdb's TRBD1 call cannot be checked. Germline V lookup: CDR1 SGHDT, CDR2 YYEEEE. The CDR3 runs to 14 residues. The CDR3 loop reads CASSFFRGAVAAFF.

CDR3 protein: CASSQDFGSGEANTIYF. V and J are TRBV4-2 and TRBJ1-3. Germline V gene lookup returns CDR1 LGHNA and CDR2 YNFKEQ. The CDR3 contains 17 residues.

The rearrangement uses TRBV2 and TRBJ1-6; TCRdb proposes TRBD1, but this gene call is untestable without DNA. The CDR3 covers 15 residues. Germline values: CDR1 SNHLY, CDR2 FYNNEI. The CDR3: CASTSLQGGYSPLHF.

The rearrangement joins TRBV5-5 to TRBJ2-6. Germline V gives CDR1 SGHKS, CDR2 YYEKEE (reference sequence). The length of the CDR3 is 17 residues. The CDR3 reads CASTKRTDSSGANVLTF.

The chain joins TRBV6-2 or TRBV6-3 to TRBJ1-5. This CDR3 is 12 amino acids long. In germline, CDR1 is MNHEY, CDR2 SVGEGT. CDR3 amino acids: CASSAWVQPQHF.

V usage is TRBV2 and J usage is TRBJ2-1; TCRdb lists TRBD2, though no DNA is available to test this call. The CDR3 loop spans 15 amino acids. The germline CDR1 and CDR2 sequences are SNHLY and FYNNEI. This CDR3 reads CASSVLAGGRNEQFF.

The rearrangement uses TRBV7-9 and TRBJ2-7; TCRdb returns TRBD1, unconfirmable since there is no DNA. There are 14 residues in the CDR3. Germline CDR1 reads SEHNR; CDR2 reads FQNEAQ (reference sequence). CDR3 residues: CASSQTTGGYEQYF.

The chain uses TRBV7-3 and TRBJ2-7; the TCRdb D gene call, TRBD2, has no DNA to confirm it. Germline-derived CDR1 and CDR2 are SGHTA and FQGTGA. The CDR3 spans 18 residues. CDR3 loop: CASSSLNGTSGPLYEQYF.

The chain employs TRBV20-1 and TRBJ1-5; there is no DNA to check the TCRdb D call of TRBD1. This CDR3 is built from 14 residues. The germline V gene encodes CDR1 DFQATT and CDR2 SNEGSKA (reference sequence). CDR3 sequence reads: CSARDRGIYQPQHF.

The chain is built from TRBV9 and TRBJ2-1; TCRdb gives TRBD2 as the D gene, but with no DNA this cannot be confirmed. Germline V lookup: CDR1 SGDLS, CDR2 YYNGEE. The CDR3 loop spans 13 amino acids. CDR3 sequence reads: CASSVGSLGLQFF.

J is TRBJ2-7 and V is TRBV21-1; without DNA, the TCRdb call of TRBD2 cannot be checked. TRBV21-1 has pseudogene status. The CDR3 contains 19 residues. CDR3 residues: CASSKPGTSGVVSRYEQYF.

This chain uses TRBV5-1 with TRBJ2-7; TCRdb's D call, TRBD2, is unchecked because there is no DNA. Germline lookup yields CDR1 SGHRS and CDR2 YFSETQ. The CDR3 runs to 13 residues. The CDR3 protein is CASSLRGSNEQYF.

The chain uses TRBV29-1 and TRBJ1-2; TCRdb gives TRBD1 as the D gene, but with no DNA this cannot be confirmed. Germline CDR1 is SQVTM and CDR2 is ANQGSEA. The CDR3 loop spans 15 amino acids. CDR3: CSVEVGGQGIYGYTF.

This chain uses TRBV12-3 or TRBV12-4 with TRBJ1-5; TCRdb's D call, TRBD1, is unchecked because there is no DNA. The CDR3 sequence is 13 residues long. CDR3 protein: CASSPGSAGSQHF.

This rearrangement joins TRBV6-5 to TRBJ2-2. Per germline, CDR1 MNHEY and CDR2 SVGAGI. The length of the CDR3 is 16 residues. CDR3 amino acids: CASSYSSTGSTGELFF.

The chain has TRBV11-2 and TRBJ2-7; no DNA is available, so the TRBD2 call from TCRdb remains unchecked. From germline, CDR1 is SGHAT and CDR2 FQNNGV. The CDR3 runs 18 residues. The CDR3 spells CASSLPGLAGGSSYEQYF.

This chain uses TRBV20-1 with TRBJ2-5; TCRdb picks TRBD1, but there is no DNA to check that call. CDR3 length equals 16 residues. From germline, CDR1 is DFQATT and CDR2 SNEGSKA (reference sequence). The CDR3 protein is CSARDPRRGGQETQYF.

This chain joins TRBV18 and TRBJ2-1; with no DNA, the TCRdb D assignment of TRBD2 cannot be verified. Germline CDR1 reads KGHSH; CDR2 reads LQKENI. This CDR3 spans 15 amino acids. The CDR3 sequence is CASSPGTSLYNEQFF.